The source of this TCR beta chain is a study of T cells in Graves' hyperthyroidism and ophthalmopathy. There are many counts of this clonotype. Amplification yielded TCR beta CDR3 regions, with RNA transcripts as the source. First-round RT-PCR targeting the TCR CDR3 was performed with the HTBI primer set. TCRdb independently ran MiXCR on the multiplex PCR reads; one entry per CDR3 protein. Here the sample spans some 140,000 distinct CDR3 sequences, roughly a fifth being singletons. The study based diagnoses on clinical symptoms, serum thyroxine and TRAb, thyroid ultrasound and orbital computed tomography. This CDR3 has 15 amino acids. The V gene's germline CDR1 is MNHEY and CDR2 SMNVEV (reference sequence). V shed 4 bases and J shed 0 bases, with 12 bases lying between them.

J is TRBJ1-1 and V is TRBV27; a possible D gene is TRBD1 (5 bases). Sequencing used blood. This TCR was sampled from a woman aged 45-59 years with Graves' hyperthyroidism that later progressed to Graves' ophthalmopathy. The DNA for the CDR3 is TGTGCCAGCAGTTATAAGGACACTTTGAACACTGAAGCTTTCTTT. Translated, it gives CASSYKDTLNTEAFF.